The clone carrying this TCR beta chain was counted ten times or more. Its target is not known. The germline CDR1 and CDR2 sequences are GTSNPN and SVGIG (reference sequence). The V end was cut by 5 bases, the J end by 7 bases, with 16 bases between. The CDR3 is 13 residues long. The source of the sample is a study of naive and memory T cell subsets. The beta constant-region primer was an equimolar mix of two oligonucleotides covering TRBC1 and TRBC2. A 12-nucleotide UMI and the SP2 primer were added to the cDNA 3' end by oligonucleotide ligation. TCRdb reanalysed the UMI-ligation and nested PCR reads using MiXCR and keeps one entry per CDR3 protein. The sample lists 70,000 to 95,000 distinct CDR3 sequences, roughly 7% occurring once. Cells stained for CD3, CD4, CD8, CD45RA and CD27 were sorted into four subsets. Study-level findings and limits: No ground truth validated the naive and memory repertoire findings.

The rearrangement uses TRBV30 and TRBJ2-3; a possible D gene is TRBD2 (6 bases). The receptor comes from a human donor in good health. The sequencing sample was made of central memory CD4+ T cells from blood. The CDR3 nucleotides are TGTGCCTGGGACATATCGGGAGCGAATACGCAGTATTTT. Translation: CAWDISGANTQYF.